Below, 28 T cell receptor beta chains from the same sample are listed, as sequenced in a study of cytomegalovirus exposure and HLA in healthy donors. The study ran its PCR with 60 Vbeta and 13 Jbeta primers. The method was immunoSEQ multiplex PCR; TCRdb's version includes in-frame clones alone and lacks a portion of them. The sample lists tens of thousands of clones, roughly 63% occurring once. Sequenced sample: PBMCs. These TCRs come from a boy aged 5-17 years in good health and CMV-seropositive.

This clone has only one observation. This chain joins TRBV19 and TRBJ1-1; 8 nucleotides line up with TRBD1. Germline trimming cut 6 bases from V and 1 base from J; bases unmatched to any gene: 10. The CDR3 runs 16 residues. Germline loops: CDR1 LNHDA, CDR2 SQIVND (reference sequence). CDR3 sequence: CASSKDRGVGNTEAFF. The CDR3 DNA is TGTGCCAGTAGCAAAGACAGGGGTGTGGGGAACACTGAAGCTTTCTTT.

This clone occurred a few times. The CDR3 DNA follows: TGTGCCAGCAGTTTATCCCTGGACAGGGGATACGAGCAGTACTTC. Its protein is CASSLSLDRGYEQYF. The chain uses TRBV28 and TRBJ2-7, with 9 bases aligning to TRBD1. Germline lookup yields CDR1 MDHEN and CDR2 SYDVKM. This CDR3 is built from 15 residues. Trimming removed 1 base from V and 4 bases from J; junction bases left unmatched: 5.

This chain connects TRBV4-3 to TRBJ2-7; 15 nucleotides line up with TRBD2. This CDR3 spans 17 amino acids. Trimming cost V 0 bases and J 6 bases; bases outside gene matches: 6. Germline CDR1 LGHNA, CDR2 YSLEER. The CDR3 nucleotides read TGCGCCAGCAGCCAAGAAGGGGGGGGACTAGCGGGAGGCGAGCAGTACTTC. Protein: CASSQEGGGLAGGEQYF.

The table lists this clone with a few counts. V is TRBV9 and J is TRBJ1-4; a possible D gene is TRBD1 (6 bases). Trimming shortened V by 4 bases and J by 7 bases, and 17 bases separated the two germline ends. CDR1 and CDR2 from the germline V gene are SGDLS and YYNGEE. The CDR3 sequence is 15 residues long. CDR3 sequence reads: CASSQSTSRGEKLFF. CDR3 nucleotide sequence: TGTGCCAGCAGCCAATCTACGAGCAGGGGTGAAAAACTGTTTTTT.

This clone appeared a few times. J is TRBJ1-2 and V is TRBV30; D is possibly TRBD1 (6 bases). The germline V and J ends were trimmed by 7 bases and 6 bases, with 18 bases remaining between them. CDR3 length equals 13 residues. Looked up from germline, CDR1 is GTSNPN and CDR2 is SVGIG (reference sequence). The CDR3 here is CAFTPRDKHGYTF. CDR3 nucleotide sequence: TGTGCCTTTACCCCCCGGGACAAGCATGGCTACACCTTC.

This chain links TRBV5-1 with TRBJ2-2; D perhaps matches TRBD2 (5 bases). Trimming stripped 0 bases from V and 7 bases from J, with 13 bases between. The CDR3 sequence is 15 residues long. The germline CDR1 and CDR2 sequences are SGHRS and YFSETQ. The CDR3 bases are TGCGCCAGCAGCTTGGTTACGGGGTCGGGCGGGGAGCTGTTTTTT. Translation gives CASSLVTGSGGELFF.

The chain couples TRBV7-2 to TRBJ2-7; 10 bases align to TRBD1. J was trimmed by 7 bases and V by 5 bases; bases with no gene match: 11. The CDR3 is made up of 15 amino acids. Germline V gives CDR1 SGHTA, CDR2 FQGNSA. The CDR3 loop reads CASSPTTGGSGEQYF. The CDR3 DNA sequence: TGTGCCAGCAGCCCGACGACAGGGGGCTCGGGGGAGCAGTACTTC.

The chain joins TRBV19 to TRBJ1-3, with TRBD1 as a possible D gene (5 bases). This CDR3 contains 14 residues. The germline gives CDR1 LNHDA, CDR2 SQIVND (reference sequence). Trimming took 2 bases from V and 4 from J, leaving 9 bases between them. This CDR3 is CASSIRGAGNTIYF. The CDR3 DNA reads as TGTGCCAGTAGTATAAGGGGTGCAGGAAACACCATATATTTT.

J is TRBJ1-5 and V is TRBV7-9; weak D call: TRBD1 (5 bases). Trimming stripped 4 bases from V and 6 bases from J, with 13 bases between. Germline assignment: CDR1 SEHNR and CDR2 FQNEAQ (reference sequence). The CDR3 contains 14 residues. CDR3 region: CASSSSGGTQPQHF. The CDR3 DNA is TGTGCCAGCAGCTCAAGCGGGGGGACTCAGCCCCAGCATTTT.

This clone was recorded once. V is TRBV7-9 and J is TRBJ2-5; 8 nucleotides agree with TRBD1. V shed 4 bases and J 5 bases; nucleotides not matched to a gene: 9. CDR1 and CDR2 from the germline V gene are SEHNR and FQNEAQ (reference sequence). This CDR3 spans 15 amino acids. The CDR3 region has the DNA TGTGCCAGCAGCTGGGGGGACAGGAGGCATGAGACCCAGTACTTC. Its translation: CASSWGDRRHETQYF. The full variable domain, its missing parts supplied by reference TRBV7-9 and TRBJ2-5, is DTGVSQNPRHKITKRGQNVTFRCDPISEHNRLYWYRQTLGQGPEFLTYFQNEAQLEKSRLLSDRFSAERPKGSFSTLEIQRTEQGDSAMYLCASSWGDRRHETQYFGPGTRLLVL.

This chain connects TRBV6-8 to TRBJ2-7; D possibly corresponds to TRBD2 (6 bases). Germline V gene lookup returns CDR1 MNHGY and CDR2 SAAAGT. CDR3 length: 16 amino acids. Deletions cut 4 bases from V and 3 bases from J, with 19 bases between. The CDR3 region is CASSSHPGTGDYEQYF. CDR3 sequence (DNA): TGTGCCAGCAGTTCTCACCCCGGGACGGGAGACTACGAGCAGTACTTC.

This clone has a handful of counts. This rearrangement joins TRBV6-6 to TRBJ1-1, with D perhaps matching TRBD1 (6 bases). Trimming cost V 6 bases and J 5 bases, with 16 bases left between them. Germline lookup yields CDR1 MNHNY and CDR2 SVGAGI (reference sequence). CDR3 length equals 14 residues. CDR3 region: CASRNRVLETEAFF. The CDR3, as DNA: TGTGCCAGCAGAAACAGGGTTTTGGAGACTGAAGCTTTCTTT.

The CDR3 DNA reads TGCGCCAGCATCCCAGAGACAGGGCTGAACACCGGGGAGCTGTTTTTT. Its translation: CASIPETGLNTGELFF. The chain couples TRBV5-1 to TRBJ2-2, with 7 bases aligning to TRBD1. The germline CDR1 and CDR2 sequences are SGHRS and YFSETQ. This CDR3 has 16 residues. The trim removed 6 bases at V and 1 base at J, leaving 9 bases unmatched.

CDR3 sequence (DNA): TGTGCCAGCAGCTCGAATGTCCCGGGGACCCAGTACTTC. Translating it yields CASSSNVPGTQYF. This chain joins TRBV7-2 and TRBJ2-5; no clear D. Germline V gene lookup returns CDR1 SGHTA and CDR2 FQGNSA. V lost 4 bases and J 7 bases, leaving 13 bases between the germline ends. This CDR3 contains 13 residues.

This clone appeared a single time. This chain links TRBV9 with TRBJ2-1; the match to TRBD1 covers 8 bases. Trimming took 4 bases from V and 8 from J; bases not matched to a gene: 14. Germline CDR1 is SGDLS and CDR2 is YYNGEE. This CDR3 comprises 16 residues. CDR3 sequence: CASSTQALRGQDEQFF. CDR3 in DNA: TGTGCCAGCAGCACACAAGCCCTCAGGGGGCAGGATGAGCAGTTCTTC.

The chain is built from TRBV5-4 and TRBJ1-1; 10 positions agree with TRBD1. This CDR3 is built from 17 residues. The junction had 9 bases not matched to a gene; V was cut back by 4 bases and J by 0 bases. The V gene's germline CDR1 is SGHNT and CDR2 YYREEE (reference sequence). CDR3 sequence reads: CASSLPRTGGVNTEAFF. CDR3 nucleotide sequence: TGTGCCAGCAGCCTACCGAGGACAGGGGGAGTGAACACTGAAGCTTTCTTT.

This chain links TRBV25-1 with TRBJ2-1; 16 bases match TRBD2. V was pared by 6 bases and J by 5 bases, with 7 bases of the junction left unmatched. CDR3 length: 17 residues. Germline V gene sequence: CDR1 MGHDK, CDR2 SYGVNS. The CDR3 DNA reads as TGTGCCAGCAGCACCGGGACTAGCGGGAGGGCCGACAATGAGCAGTTCTTC. Its translation is CASSTGTSGRADNEQFF.

The chain joins TRBV5-6 to TRBJ2-1; 9 nucleotides line up with TRBD2. This CDR3 region has 15 residues. Germline CDR1 is SGHDT and CDR2 is YYEEEE. Losses at the gene ends were 3 bases for V and 9 bases for J; bases not matched to a gene: 10. The CDR3 nucleotides read TGTGCCAGCAGCTGGCGGCTAGCGGGGAGCGGTGAGCAGTTCTTC. This encodes CASSWRLAGSGEQFF.

This clone has only a few counts. The V and J genes are TRBV30 and TRBJ1-2; 7 bases match TRBD1. CDR3 length: 13 residues. The ends lost 1 base at V and 7 bases at J; junction bases unmatched: 6. Germline V CDR1 and CDR2: GTSNPN, SVGIG (reference sequence). CDR3 nucleotides: TGTGCCTGGAGTGAGGGGGCCGGACGTGGCTACACCTTC. Its protein is CAWSEGAGRGYTF.

The genes are TRBV5-4 and TRBJ2-2, with TRBD2 matching 13 bases. Germline assignment: CDR1 SGHNT and CDR2 YYREEE (reference sequence). The CDR3 runs 18 residues. V lost 4 bases and J lost 7; bases outside the gene matches: 13. The CDR3 protein is CASSPRLAGGSRVGELFF. For the CDR3, the DNA is TGTGCCAGCAGCCCAAGACTAGCGGGGGGCTCGAGGGTCGGGGAGCTGTTTTTT.

This rearrangement joins TRBV7-3 to TRBJ2-2; 7 nucleotides line up with TRBD1. The V segment lost 2 bases and the J segment 6 bases; nucleotides outside the gene matches: 24. The CDR3 spans 21 residues. Germline V gives CDR1 SGHTA, CDR2 FQGTGA. The CDR3 is CASSLEDAAGRARGLAGELFF. The CDR3 DNA sequence: TGTGCCAGCAGCTTAGAGGACGCGGCCGGCCGGGCCAGGGGGTTAGCCGGGGAGCTGTTTTTT.

The chain uses TRBV2 and TRBJ1-5; no definite D call. Germline V gene data show CDR1 as SNHLY and CDR2 as FYNNEI. The CDR3 is 14 amino acids. The ends were cut back, 6 bases at V and 0 bases at J, with 9 bases in the middle. The DNA for the CDR3 is TGTGCCAGCAGCGATTCAGATAGCAATCAGCCCCAGCATTTT. Amino acid sequence: CASSDSDSNQPQHF.

The chain employs TRBV4-3 and TRBJ2-7; D possibly corresponds to TRBD1 (6 bases). Trimming removed 0 bases from V and 3 bases from J, with 15 bases in between. Germline V CDR1 and CDR2: LGHNA, YSLEER. The CDR3 has 16 amino acids. CDR3 DNA: TGCGCCAGCAGCCAAGATCAACGGACAGCTTTCTACGAGCAGTACTTC. Translating it yields CASSQDQRTAFYEQYF.

V usage is TRBV15 and J usage is TRBJ1-2; D is unclear. Per the germline V gene, CDR1 is LNHNV and CDR2 is YYDKDF (reference sequence). This CDR3 region has 14 residues. V lost 0 bases to trimming and J lost 8 bases, with 13 bases between them. The CDR3 region is CATSRDRGERGYTF. In nucleotides, the CDR3 is TGTGCCACCAGCAGAGATCGCGGGGAGAGGGGCTACACCTTC.

The V call is TRBV2, the J call TRBJ2-7; 9 bases are shared with TRBD1. The germline gives CDR1 SNHLY, CDR2 FYNNEI. V lost 8 bases to trimming and J lost 3 bases; unmatched junction nucleotides: 8. The CDR3 sequence is 14 residues long. CDR3 amino acids: CASSRDREFYEQYF. The CDR3 nucleotides read TGTGCCAGCTCCCGGGACAGGGAATTCTACGAGCAGTACTTC.

This clone has just a few counts. The rearrangement uses TRBV5-4 and TRBJ1-3; D might be TRBD1 (5 bases). Germline lookup yields CDR1 SGHNT and CDR2 YYREEE (reference sequence). V shed 3 bases and J shed 1 base, with 14 bases lying between them. There are 16 residues in the CDR3. CDR3 in amino acids: CASSSAVGGSGNTIYF. CDR3 DNA: TGTGCCAGCAGCTCGGCTGTGGGGGGTTCTGGAAACACCATATATTTT.

This clone was observed a handful of times. The chain couples TRBV5-1 to TRBJ2-2, with unresolved D. This CDR3 region has 15 residues. Trimming pared 0 bases from V and 2 bases from J, leaving 8 bases between. Germline CDR1 reads SGHRS; CDR2 reads YFSETQ. CDR3 loop: CASSLDRENTGELFF. The CDR3 coding sequence is TGCGCCAGCAGCTTGGATCGCGAAAACACCGGGGAGCTGTTTTTT.

V gene TRBV3-1 (or the pseudogene TRBV3-2) combines with J gene TRBJ1-1; D gene ambiguous. V was clipped by 4 bases and J by 8 bases, with 2 bases between them. The CDR3 has 9 residues. Germline lookup yields CDR1 LGHDT and CDR2 YNNKEL (reference sequence). CDR3 sequence (DNA): TGTGCCAGCAGCCCAGAAGCTTTCTTT. It is translated as CASSPEAFF.